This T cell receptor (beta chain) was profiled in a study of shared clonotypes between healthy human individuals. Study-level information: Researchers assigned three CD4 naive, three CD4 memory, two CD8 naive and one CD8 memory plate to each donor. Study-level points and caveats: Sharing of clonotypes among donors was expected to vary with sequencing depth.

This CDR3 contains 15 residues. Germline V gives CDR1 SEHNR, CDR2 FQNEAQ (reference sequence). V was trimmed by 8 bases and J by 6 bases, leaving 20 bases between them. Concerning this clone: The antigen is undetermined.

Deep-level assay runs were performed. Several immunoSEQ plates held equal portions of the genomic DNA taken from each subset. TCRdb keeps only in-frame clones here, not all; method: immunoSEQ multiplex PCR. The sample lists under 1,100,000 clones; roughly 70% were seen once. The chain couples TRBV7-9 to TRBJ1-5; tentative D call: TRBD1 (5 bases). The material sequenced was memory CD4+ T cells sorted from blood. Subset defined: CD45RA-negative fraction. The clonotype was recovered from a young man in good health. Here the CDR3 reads CASSPVGGTGQPQHF. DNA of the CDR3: TGTGCCAGCTCTCCGGTTGGAGGGACCGGTCAGCCCCAGCATTTT.